The clone carrying this T cell receptor (beta chain) is labeled large. What it recognizes is unknown. The study tagged each TCR cDNA molecule with a unique molecular identifier. TCRdb used MiXCR to reprocess the 5' RACE reads, holding one entry per CDR3 protein. The profile shows just over 3,500 distinct CDR3 sequences, about 8.6% of them singletons. Germline V gene sequence: CDR1 MNHEY, CDR2 SVGAGI. The CDR3 runs to 17 residues. The germline V and J ends were trimmed by 6 bases and 0 bases, with 18 bases remaining between them. The time point: sample taken at primary tumor resection. The cohort: under 80 early-stage, untreated non-small cell lung cancer patients. The input material, whole RNA from tumor, nontumor lung or frozen PBMC, was sequenced unsorted. This sample was taken from a study of spatial heterogeneity in lung cancer. Study-wide results and limits: Around 6.9% of tumor T cells for alpha chains and 13% to 15% for beta chains were estimated to be covered. Expanded intratumoral alpha and beta TCR counts tracked tumor mutation counts.

The sequence was obtained from a male donor with early-stage non-small cell lung cancer. The sample consisted of lung tumor tissue, taken at surgery. The chain couples TRBV6-5 to TRBJ1-5; D is possibly TRBD1 (6 bases). The CDR3 DNA reads as TGTGCCAGCAGCCCCGAAGGACAGCCAAGTAGCAATCAGCCCCAGCATTTT. Protein: CASSPEGQPSSNQPQHF.